This TCR beta chain was identified in a study of control samples from healthy donors and cancer patients. V lost 6 bases and J lost 2; bases outside the gene matches: 5. The germline V gene encodes CDR1 SQVTM and CDR2 ANQGSEA. The CDR3 contains 13 residues. Libraries were prepared by immunoSEQ multiplex PCR; TCRdb keeps only in-frame clonotypes and omits some of them. The table has 80,000 or so clones, 92% seen once. V and J are TRBV29-1 and TRBJ1-1; TRBD1 matches at 8 bases. Source material: blood. The TCR originated in a woman aged 55 to 70 in good health. This chain's CDR3 is CSVGQALNTEAFF. The CDR3, as DNA: TGCAGCGTGGGACAGGCGCTTAACACTGAAGCTTTCTTT.